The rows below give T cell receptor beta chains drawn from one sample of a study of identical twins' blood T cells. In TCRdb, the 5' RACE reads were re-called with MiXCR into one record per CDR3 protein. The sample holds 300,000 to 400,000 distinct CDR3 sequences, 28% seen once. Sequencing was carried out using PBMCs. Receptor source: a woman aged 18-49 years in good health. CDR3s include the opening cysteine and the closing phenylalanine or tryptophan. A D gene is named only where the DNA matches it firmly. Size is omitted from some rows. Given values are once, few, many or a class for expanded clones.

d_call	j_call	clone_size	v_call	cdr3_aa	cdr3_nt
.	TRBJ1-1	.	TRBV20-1	CSARDARGETKAFF	TGCAGTGCTAGAGATGCCAGAGGGGAGACAAAGGCTTTCTTT
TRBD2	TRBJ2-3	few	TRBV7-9	CASSTGLAGVVRADTQYF	TGTGCCAGCAGCACGGGGCTAGCGGGAGTAGTACGAGCAGATACGCAGTATTTT
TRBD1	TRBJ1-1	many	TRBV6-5	CASSSRQGVTEAFF	TGTGCCAGCAGTTCTCGACAGGGAGTTACTGAAGCTTTCTTT
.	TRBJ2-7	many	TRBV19	CASSSRGEQYF	TGTGCCAGTTCCTCGCGAGGCGAGCAGTACTTC
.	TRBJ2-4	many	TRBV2	CASSGRNIQYF	TGTGCCAGCAGTGGTCGAAACATTCAGTACTTC
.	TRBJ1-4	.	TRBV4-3	CASPRQSGKLFF	TGCGCCAGCCCACGGCAGAGTGGAAAACTGTTTTTT
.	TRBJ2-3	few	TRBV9	CASSESIVGTDTQYF	TGTGCCAGCAGCGAAAGCATAGTGGGCACAGATACGCAGTATTTT
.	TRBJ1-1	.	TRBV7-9	CASSLVSRTTTEAFF	TGTGCCAGCAGCTTAGTGTCCCGGACAACGACTGAAGCTTTCTTT
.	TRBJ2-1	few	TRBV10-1	CASSLTSKGEQFF	TGCGCCAGCAGTCTTACTAGTAAGGGTGAGCAGTTCTTC
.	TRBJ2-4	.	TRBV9	CASSVTAKNIRYF	TGTGCCAGCAGCGTAACCGCCAAAAACATTCGGTACTTC
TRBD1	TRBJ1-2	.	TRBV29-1	CSVEEVTGGGYTF	TGCAGCGTTGAAGAAGTAACAGGGGGTGGCTACACCTTC
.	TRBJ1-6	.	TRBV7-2	CASSLAQVFSPLHF	TGTGCCAGCAGCTTAGCGCAAGTCTTTTCACCCCTCCACTTT
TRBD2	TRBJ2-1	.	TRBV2	CASSGESSGRIYNEQFF	TGTGCCAGCAGTGGGGAGAGTAGCGGGAGGATCTACAATGAGCAGTTCTTC
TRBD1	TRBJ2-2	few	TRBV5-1	CASSLEQGATGELFF	TGCGCCAGCAGCTTGGAGCAGGGGGCAACCGGGGAGCTGTTTTTT
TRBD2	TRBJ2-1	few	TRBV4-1	CASSQVASGSYNEQFF	TGCGCCAGCAGCCAAGTGGCTAGCGGCTCCTACAATGAGCAGTTCTTC
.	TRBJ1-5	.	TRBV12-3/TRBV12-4	CASSFVDQPQHF	TGTGCCAGCAGTTTTGTGGATCAGCCCCAGCATTTT
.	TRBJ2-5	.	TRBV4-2	CASSADDSLETQYF	TGTGCCAGTAGCGCGGATGATAGCCTAGAGACCCAGTACTTC
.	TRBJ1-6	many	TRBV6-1	CASTRGEGSPLHF	TGTGCCAGCACCAGGGGCGAAGGATCACCCCTCCACTTT
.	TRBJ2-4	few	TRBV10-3	CAISEGKNIQYF	TGTGCCATCAGCGAGGGGAAAAACATTCAGTACTTC
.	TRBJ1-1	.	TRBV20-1	CSAQETRQTEAFF	TGCAGTGCCCAAGAAACCCGCCAGACTGAAGCTTTCTTT
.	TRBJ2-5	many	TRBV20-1	CSARENSRETQYF	TGCAGTGCCAGAGAAAATAGCAGGGAGACCCAGTACTTC
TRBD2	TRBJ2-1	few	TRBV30	CAWNSGGPGEQFF	TGTGCCTGGAATTCGGGAGGGCCTGGTGAGCAGTTCTTC
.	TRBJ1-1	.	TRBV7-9	CASSLEWDTEAFF	TGTGCCAGCAGCTTAGAGTGGGACACTGAAGCTTTCTTT
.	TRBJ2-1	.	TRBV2	CASFYNEQFF	TGTGCCAGCTTTTACAATGAGCAGTTCTTC
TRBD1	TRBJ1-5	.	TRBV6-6	CASRKTGDQPQHF	TGTGCCAGCAGGAAGACAGGGGATCAGCCCCAGCATTTT
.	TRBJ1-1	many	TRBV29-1	CSLEDGHDEAFF	TGCAGCCTTGAGGATGGCCACGATGAAGCTTTCTTT
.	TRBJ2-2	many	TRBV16	CASNLQGTTGELFF	TGTGCCAGCAACCTCCAGGGAACCACCGGGGAGCTGTTTTTT
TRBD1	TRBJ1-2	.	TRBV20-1	CSATQGATYGYTF	TGCAGTGCTACACAGGGGGCAACCTATGGCTACACCTTC
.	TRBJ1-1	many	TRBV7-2	CASSRGRLNTEAFF	TGTGCCAGCAGCAGGGGGAGGTTGAACACTGAAGCTTTCTTT
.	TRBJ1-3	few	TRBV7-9	CASSDFGGEYF	TGTGCCAGCAGCGACTTTGGTGGCGAATATTTT
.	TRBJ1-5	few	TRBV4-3	CASSQEFRQPQHF	TGCGCCAGCAGCCAAGAGTTCCGGCAGCCCCAGCATTTT
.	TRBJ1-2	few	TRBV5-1	CASSPGSGNYGYTF	TGCGCCAGCAGCCCGGGGAGCGGAAACTATGGCTACACCTTC
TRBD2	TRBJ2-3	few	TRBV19	CASSIAGAVDTQYF	TGTGCCAGTAGTATTGCGGGAGCAGTGGATACGCAGTATTTT
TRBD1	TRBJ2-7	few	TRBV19	CASSPRTGRYEQYF	TGTGCCAGTAGTCCACGGACAGGGAGGTACGAGCAGTACTTC
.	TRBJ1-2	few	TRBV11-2	CASSLGTRDYGYTF	TGTGCCAGCAGCTTAGGTACCCGGGACTATGGCTACACCTTC
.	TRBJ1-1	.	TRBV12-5	CASGTSKGSGTEAFF	TGTGCTAGTGGTACTTCGAAGGGTTCCGGCACTGAAGCTTTCTTT
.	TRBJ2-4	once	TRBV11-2	CASSLVGPIKNIQYF	TGTGCCAGCAGCTTAGTGGGACCTATCAAAAACATTCAGTACTTC
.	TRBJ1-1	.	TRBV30	CACLSGGNTEAFF	TGTGCCTGTTTGTCGGGGGGGAACACTGAAGCTTTCTTT
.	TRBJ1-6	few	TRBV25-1	CAPEPGVPLNSPLHF	TGTGCCCCCGAGCCAGGGGTGCCATTAAATTCACCCCTCCACTTT
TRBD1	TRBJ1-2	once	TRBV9	CASSALAPGQINYGYTF	TGTGCCAGCAGCGCTCTAGCTCCGGGACAGATAAACTATGGCTACACCTTC
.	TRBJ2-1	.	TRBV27	CASSLSALFTLGLNEQFF	TGTGCCAGCAGTTTATCGGCTCTTTTCACACTGGGTCTCAATGAGCAGTTCTTC
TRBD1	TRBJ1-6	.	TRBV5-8	CASRDRDNSPLHF	TGTGCCAGCAGAGACAGGGATAATTCACCCCTCCACTTT
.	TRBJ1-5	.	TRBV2	CASSPQVSSNQPQHF	TGTGCCAGCAGTCCCCAGGTTTCGAGCAATCAGCCCCAGCATTTT
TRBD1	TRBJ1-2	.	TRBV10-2	CATNPPGTGGKMGYTF	TGCGCCACCAACCCACCTGGGACAGGGGGTAAAATGGGCTACACCTTC
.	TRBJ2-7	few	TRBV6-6	CASSYFGPRSSYEQYF	TGTGCCAGCAGTTATTTCGGCCCCCGAAGCTCCTACGAGCAGTACTTC
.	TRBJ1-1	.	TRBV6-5	CASSYRPSVGTEAFF	TGTGCCAGCAGTTACCGCCCCTCTGTGGGCACTGAAGCTTTCTTT
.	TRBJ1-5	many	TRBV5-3	CARRNGQSISNQPQHF	TGTGCCAGAAGAAACGGACAGTCAATTAGCAATCAGCCCCAGCATTTT
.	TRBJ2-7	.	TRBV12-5	CASGSITYEQYF	TGTGCTAGTGGTTCCATCACCTACGAGCAGTACTTC
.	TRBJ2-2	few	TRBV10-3	CATGPPPDTGELFF	TGTGCCACGGGTCCTCCACCCGACACCGGGGAGCTGTTTTTT
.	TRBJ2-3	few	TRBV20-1	CSANHRATDTQYF	TGCAGTGCGAACCATCGGGCCACAGATACGCAGTATTTT
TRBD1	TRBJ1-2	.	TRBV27	CASSFSGTGNGYTF	TGTGCCAGCAGTTTCTCCGGGACAGGGAATGGCTACACCTTC
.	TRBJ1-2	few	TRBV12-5	CASGLGQRGGYTF	TGTGCTAGTGGTTTGGGCCAACGTGGAGGCTACACCTTC
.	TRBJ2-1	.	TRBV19	CASSIFVAAYNEQFF	TGTGCCAGTAGTATTTTCGTAGCGGCTTACAATGAGCAGTTCTTC
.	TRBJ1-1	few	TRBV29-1	CSVAGMRTEAFF	TGCAGCGTTGCTGGGATGAGGACTGAAGCTTTCTTT
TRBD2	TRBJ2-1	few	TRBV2	CASSGIGLASSYNEQFF	TGTGCCAGCAGTGGGATTGGACTAGCGAGCTCCTACAATGAGCAGTTCTTC